This is a list of T cell receptor beta chains from one sample in a study of blood T cell repertoires in COVID-19. Libraries were prepared by immunoSEQ multiplex PCR; TCRdb keeps only in-frame clonotypes and omits some of them. The table shows around 150,000 clones, with about nine tenths occurring only once. The sample was peripheral blood. The source is a man aged 55 to 70 with active or convalescent COVID-19. The CDR3 runs from the conserved cysteine through the conserved F or W. Fields, in order: V gene, J gene, CDR3 protein.

TRBV6-5	TRBJ2-7	CASSYSSGVESYEQYF
TRBV7-8	TRBJ2-1	CASSPPDAGNNEQFF
TRBV7-7	TRBJ1-2	CASSPPGVRYYGYTF
TRBV10-3	TRBJ2-1	CAISESWASGTVYNEQFF
TRBV29-1	TRBJ2-2	CSVEGQGSTGELFF
TRBV7-2	TRBJ2-5	CASSPLETQYF
TRBV6-5	TRBJ2-7	CASRPGQGNSYEQYF
TRBV6-5	TRBJ2-7	CASSYSRQGAYEQYF
TRBV6-2/TRBV6-3	TRBJ1-5	CASSQQDRVQPQHF
TRBV10-1	TRBJ2-7	CASSDDREAYEQYF
TRBV19	TRBJ2-6	CASSFTGANVLTF
TRBV19	TRBJ1-5	CASSKPGQGPNQPQHF
TRBV7-9	TRBJ1-1	CASSLQGALNTEAFF
TRBV9	TRBJ2-1	CASSVGLAVSSYNEQFF
TRBV19	TRBJ2-1	CASTVAGPPPNEQFF
TRBV6-5	TRBJ2-1	CASKRPGGAYNEQFF
TRBV7-9	TRBJ1-1	CASSTEPDRVEAFF
TRBV19	TRBJ1-2	CASSLGQGTADYGYTF
TRBV28	TRBJ2-2	CASSLTGRATGELFF
TRBV6-5	TRBJ2-7	CASSTPRAPNYEQYF
TRBV6-2/TRBV6-3	TRBJ2-4	CASSYLDSGGSPPAKNIQYF
TRBV21-1	TRBJ2-1	CASSTIGSGGLHSSYNEQFF
TRBV29-1	TRBJ2-3	CSVDGQGAFPDTQYF
TRBV14	TRBJ1-2	CASSFRDRVTSGLGYTF
TRBV2	TRBJ2-2	CASSDTSGRANTGELFF
TRBV18	TRBJ1-2	CASSSSDRVYGYTF
TRBV15	TRBJ2-1	CATSLILAGYNEQFF
TRBV7-6	TRBJ1-2	CASSLLTGGAINYGYTF
TRBV10-3	TRBJ1-5	CAIRPDSFNQPQHF
TRBV5-1	TRBJ1-4	CASSSQGAQEEKLFF
TRBV24-1	TRBJ2-1	CATSGPEPYNEQFF
TRBV27	TRBJ2-1	CASSRRTGGAYNEQFF
TRBV5-1	TRBJ2-1	CASSPGLAVYNEQFF
TRBV10-1	TRBJ1-2	CASSESAGSLDGYTF
TRBV10-2	TRBJ1-5	CASRLGPDSNQPQHF
TRBV18	TRBJ1-5	CASSPLGGNQPQHF
TRBV7-2	TRBJ2-7	CASSLYRDIKEQYF
TRBV10-1	TRBJ2-7	CASLDRNYEQYF
TRBV7-2	TRBJ1-2	CASSLLQVRGYTF
TRBV18	TRBJ1-3	CASSPREDSNTIYF
TRBV5-6	TRBJ1-3	CASSRDTGNTIYF
TRBV10-1	TRBJ1-1	CASSDRARAFF
TRBV6-5	TRBJ2-7	CASRGGLAAYEQYF
TRBV30	TRBJ2-7	CAWSGSFVGTSSYEQYF
TRBV1	TRBJ1-6	CTSSPISPHSPLHF
TRBV6-5	TRBJ1-4	CASWGGGVTNEKLFF
TRBV12-3/TRBV12-4	TRBJ1-5	CASSWGDNQPQHF
TRBV28	TRBJ1-5	CASSSGGPLSNQPQHF
TRBV19	TRBJ2-7	CASSMDRDRLEQYF
TRBV4-1	TRBJ2-2	CASSQERTSGELFF
TRBV19	TRBJ2-7	CASSLGGGPYEQYF
TRBV5-1	TRBJ1-2	CASSGDRGLGYTF
TRBV5-1	TRBJ2-2	CASSLGTANTGELFF
TRBV27	TRBJ2-1	CASSQTPWTGTSEQFF
TRBV18	TRBJ2-1	CASSMTESGAPRFF
TRBV2	TRBJ2-7	CASTPTRGSPTYEQYF
TRBV6-5	TRBJ2-7	CASSYSRVSYEQYF
TRBV27	TRBJ2-3	CASSVGGDTQYF